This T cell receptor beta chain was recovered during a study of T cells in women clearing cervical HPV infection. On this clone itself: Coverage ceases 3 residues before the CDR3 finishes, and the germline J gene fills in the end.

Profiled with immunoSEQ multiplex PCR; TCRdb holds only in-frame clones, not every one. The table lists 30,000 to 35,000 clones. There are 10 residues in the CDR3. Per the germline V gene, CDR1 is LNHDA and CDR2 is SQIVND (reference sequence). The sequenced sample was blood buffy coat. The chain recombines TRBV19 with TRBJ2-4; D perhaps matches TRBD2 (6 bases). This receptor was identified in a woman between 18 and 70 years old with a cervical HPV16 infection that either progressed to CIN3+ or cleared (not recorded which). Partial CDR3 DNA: TGTGCCAGTCGAAGGCGGGGT. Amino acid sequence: CASRRRG. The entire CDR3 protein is CASRRRGQYF.